This T cell receptor beta chain was profiled in a study of cytomegalovirus exposure and HLA in healthy donors. Study findings and constraints: Both high specificity and high sensitivity reportedly marked the classifier's diagnosis of cytomegalovirus status. A later analysis linked a missense DCLRE1C variant to TCR beta V- and J-gene trimming. Specificity of three CMV-associated chains for CMV antigens was verified in vitro.

Amplification used 60 Vbeta primers and 13 Jbeta primers. The repertoire was sequenced with immunoSEQ multiplex PCR; TCRdb's copy has only in-frame clones and lacks some. This sample carries 100,000 to 150,000 clones, roughly 77% of them seen once, and the ten largest clones take 5% to 6.5%. Concerning this clone itself: Its antigen is undetermined.

This receptor was identified in a young man in good health and CMV-seronegative. Source material: PBMCs.

CDR3 in DNA: TGTGCCAGCAGTGAACTAGCGGGAGGGCCAAGTGAGCAGTTCTTC. Protein sequence: CASSELAGGPSEQFF. V and J are TRBV6-1 and TRBJ2-1, with TRBD2 matching over 12 bases. With V trimmed by 2 bases and J by 9 bases, 5 bases remained unmatched. Germline V gene data show CDR1 as MNHNS and CDR2 as SASEGT. The length of the CDR3 is 15 residues.